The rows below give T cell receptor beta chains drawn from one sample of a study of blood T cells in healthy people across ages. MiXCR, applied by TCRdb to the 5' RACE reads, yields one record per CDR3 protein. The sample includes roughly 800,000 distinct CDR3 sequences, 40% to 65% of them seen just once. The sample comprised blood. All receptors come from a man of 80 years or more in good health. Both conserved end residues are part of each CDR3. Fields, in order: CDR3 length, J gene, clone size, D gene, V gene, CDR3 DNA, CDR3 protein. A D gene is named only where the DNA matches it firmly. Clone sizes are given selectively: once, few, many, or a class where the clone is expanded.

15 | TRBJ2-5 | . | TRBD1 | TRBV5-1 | TGCGCCAGCGGCAGGACCGGGACAGGGGAAGAGACCCAGTACTTC | CASGRTGTGEETQYF
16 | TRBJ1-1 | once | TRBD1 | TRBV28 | TGTGCCAGTCCCCCGGGACAGGGGCTGCCGAACACTGAAGCTTTCTTT | CASPPGQGLPNTEAFF
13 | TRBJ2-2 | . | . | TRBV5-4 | TGTGCCAGCATGTTTCGGGGCACCGGGGAGCTGTTTTTT | CASMFRGTGELFF
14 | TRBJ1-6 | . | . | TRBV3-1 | TGTGCCAGCAGACAAGCGGCTTTCAATTCACCCCTCCACTTT | CASRQAAFNSPLHF
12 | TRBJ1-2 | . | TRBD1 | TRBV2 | TGTGCCACCGGACAGGGGTCGAGTGGCTACACCTTC | CATGQGSSGYTF
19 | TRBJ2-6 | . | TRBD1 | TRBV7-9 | TGTGCCAGCAGCCTTAATCCGGGACAGGCGAGGTGGGGGGCCAACGTCCTGACTTTC | CASSLNPGQARWGANVLTF
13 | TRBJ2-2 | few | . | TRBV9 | TGTGCCAGCAGCGTAGACCCCGTCGGGGAGCTGTTTTTT | CASSVDPVGELFF
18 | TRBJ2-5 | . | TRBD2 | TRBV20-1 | TGCAGTGCTAGAGTTGAGAAACTAGCGGGCGGGTACCAAGAGACCCAGTACTTC | CSARVEKLAGGYQETQYF
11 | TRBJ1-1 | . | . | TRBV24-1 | TGTGCCACCAGTGAGGGTGGTGAAGCTTTCTTT | CATSEGGEAFF
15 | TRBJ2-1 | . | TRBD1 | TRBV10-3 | TGTGCCATCAGTGAGGGGACAGGGGGGACCAATGAGCAGTTCTTC | CAISEGTGGTNEQFF
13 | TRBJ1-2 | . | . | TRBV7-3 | TGTGCCAGCAGCGATCCAGGGGTGGGTGGCTACACCTTC | CASSDPGVGGYTF
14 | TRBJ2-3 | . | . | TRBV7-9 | TGTGCCAGCAGCTTAGGAGAGGTAGAGGGATACGCGTATTTT | CASSLGEVEGYAYF
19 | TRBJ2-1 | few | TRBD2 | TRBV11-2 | TGTGCCAGCAGCCCTATGGGACTAGCGGGAGTAAGCTCCTACAATGAGCAGTTCTTC | CASSPMGLAGVSSYNEQFF
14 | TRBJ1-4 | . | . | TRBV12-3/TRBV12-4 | TGTGCCAGCAGTTTAGCTGGGGGAAAGGGCGAACTGTTTTTT | CASSLAGGKGELFF
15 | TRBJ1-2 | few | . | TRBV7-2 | TGTGCCAGCAGCTTAGCCCAACAGGTTCCCCAAGGCTACACCTTC | CASSLAQQVPQGYTF
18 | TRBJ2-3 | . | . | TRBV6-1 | TGTGCCAGCAGCGATACTTGGGCTTCAAGCCCGAGCACAGATACGCAGTATTTT | CASSDTWASSPSTDTQYF
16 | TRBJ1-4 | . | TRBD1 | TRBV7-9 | TGTGCCAGCAGCTTTTTACCCGGACAGGGAAATGAAAAACTGTTTTTT | CASSFLPGQGNEKLFF
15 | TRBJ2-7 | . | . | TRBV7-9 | TGTGCCAGCAGCGCCCGTGGTGCCCCAAGTACGAAGCAGTACTTC | CASSARGAPSTKQYF
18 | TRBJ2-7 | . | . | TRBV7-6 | TGTGCCAGCAGCTCCCGTTCTCACGCGGGATTTAACTCCTACGAGCAGTACTTC | CASSSRSHAGFNSYEQYF
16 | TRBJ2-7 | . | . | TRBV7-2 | TGTGCCAGCAGCTTGAGACAGGCCTTGGGGCAAGGTGAGCAGTACTTC | CASSLRQALGQGEQYF
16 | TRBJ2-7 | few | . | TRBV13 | TGTGCCAGCAGCCCCAACTTGGACGCTCCCACCTACGAGCAGTACTTC | CASSPNLDAPTYEQYF
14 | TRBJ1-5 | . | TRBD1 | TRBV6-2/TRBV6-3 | TGTGCCAGCAGGCGAGGGGACAGAGGGGCTCCCCAGCATTTT | CASRRGDRGAPQHF
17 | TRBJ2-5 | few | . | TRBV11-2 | TGTGCCAGCAGAAACGCGAGGGCCGAGGGAGTGGGAGAGACCCAGTACTTC | CASRNARAEGVGETQYF
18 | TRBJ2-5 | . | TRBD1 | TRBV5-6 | TGTGCCAGCAGCTTTGGACAGGGGGCGACGAGAGCCCAAGAGACCCAGTACTTC | CASSFGQGATRAQETQYF
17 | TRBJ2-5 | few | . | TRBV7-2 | TGTGCCAGCAGCTTATTTCAGTGGGGCTCGAGACAAGAGACCCAGTACTTC | CASSLFQWGSRQETQYF
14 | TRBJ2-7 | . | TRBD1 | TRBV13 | TGTGTCAGCAGCAACAGGGGCGAAGTCTACGAGCAGTACTTC | CVSSNRGEVYEQYF
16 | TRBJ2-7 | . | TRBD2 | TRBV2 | TGTGCCTCAGAACCCCTCGGCGCGGGAGGAGCCTACGAGCAGTACTTC | CASEPLGAGGAYEQYF
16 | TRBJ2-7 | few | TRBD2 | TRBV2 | TGTGCCAGCAGAGACGACCGGACTAGCGGGACCGACGAGCAGTACTTC | CASRDDRTSGTDEQYF
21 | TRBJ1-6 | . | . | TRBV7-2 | TGTGCCAGCAGCTTAGTCGCCCAGGGCCCCGGGAAAGTCCTAGGGGGTTCACCCCTCCACTTT | CASSLVAQGPGKVLGGSPLHF
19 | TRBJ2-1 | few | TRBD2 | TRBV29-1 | TGCAGCGTTGAAGAATACGGGACTAGCGGGAGGGGGCTCTACAATGAGCAGTTCTTC | CSVEEYGTSGRGLYNEQFF
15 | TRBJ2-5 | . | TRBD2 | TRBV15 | TGTGCCACCAGCATCCGTAGCGGGACGTACAATGAGCAGTACTTC | CATSIRSGTYNEQYF
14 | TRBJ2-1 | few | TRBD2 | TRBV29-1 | TGCAGCGTTGAAAGGACTAGCGGCAACAATGAGCAGTTCTTC | CSVERTSGNNEQFF
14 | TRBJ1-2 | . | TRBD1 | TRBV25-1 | TGTGCCACCCGGACAGGGGCCGAACGGTATGGCTACACCTTC | CATRTGAERYGYTF
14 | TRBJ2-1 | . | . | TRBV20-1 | TGCAGTGCTAGGGTGGGCGGACCCTACAATGAGCAGTTCTTC | CSARVGGPYNEQFF
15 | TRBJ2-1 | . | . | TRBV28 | TGTGCCAGCACCGATCCTAAAAGCTCCTACAATGAGCAGTTCTTC | CASTDPKSSYNEQFF
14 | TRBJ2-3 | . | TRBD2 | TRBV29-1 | TGCAGCGGCTGGGCAGCGGGAGGTGGAGATACGCAGTATTTT | CSGWAAGGGDTQYF
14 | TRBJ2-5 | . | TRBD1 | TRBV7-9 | TGTGCCAGCAGCTTCGGGACAGTAGACTGGACCCAGTACTTC | CASSFGTVDWTQYF
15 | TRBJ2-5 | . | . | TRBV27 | TGTGCCAGCAGAGCCACGTCTAGCGCACAAGAGACCCAGTACTTC | CASRATSSAQETQYF
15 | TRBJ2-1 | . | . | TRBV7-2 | TGTGCCAGCAGCTTTCTAGCGAGCTCCTACAAGGAGCAGTTCTTC | CASSFLASSYKEQFF
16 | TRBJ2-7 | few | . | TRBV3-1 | TGTGCCAGCAGCCAGAGGCCGGGACGGTTATCCTACGAGCAGTACTTC | CASSQRPGRLSYEQYF
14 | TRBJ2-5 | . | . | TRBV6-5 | TGTGCCAGCAGTACAGTTCCCTCCTACAATGAGCAGTACTTC | CASSTVPSYNEQYF
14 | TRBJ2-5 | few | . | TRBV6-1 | TGTGCCAGCAGTGAACCGGGGCGAAAAGAGACCCAGTACTTC | CASSEPGRKETQYF
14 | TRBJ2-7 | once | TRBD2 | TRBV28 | TGTGCCACCAGAGCGGGAGGGAGCTCCTACGAGCGGTACTTC | CATRAGGSSYERYF
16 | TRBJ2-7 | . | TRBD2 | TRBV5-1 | TGCGCCAGCAGCCCCGGGACTAGCGGGATCGTCGACGAGCAGTACTTC | CASSPGTSGIVDEQYF
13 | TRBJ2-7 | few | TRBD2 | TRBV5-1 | TGCGCCAGCAGCTTGGGGACTAGCGGCGAGCAGTACTTC | CASSLGTSGEQYF
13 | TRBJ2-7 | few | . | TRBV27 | TGTGCCAGCAGTTTATCACAAGAACACGAGCAGTACTTC | CASSLSQEHEQYF
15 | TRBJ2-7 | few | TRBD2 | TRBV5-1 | TGCGCCAGCGCCGTATTCGTAGCGGGAGTCGCCGAGCAGTACTTC | CASAVFVAGVAEQYF
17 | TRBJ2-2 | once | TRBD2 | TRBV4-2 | TGTGCCAGCAGTCGTGGGACTAGCGGGAGTGTCACCGGGGAGCTGTTTTTT | CASSRGTSGSVTGELFF
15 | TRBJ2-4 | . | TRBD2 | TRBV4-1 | TGCGCCAGCAGCCAGCCTAGCGGGGTCGCGAACATTCAGTACTTC | CASSQPSGVANIQYF
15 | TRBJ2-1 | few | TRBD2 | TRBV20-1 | TGCAGTGCTAGCTCCGCGGGAGTCTCCTACAATGAGCAGTTCTTC | CSASSAGVSYNEQFF
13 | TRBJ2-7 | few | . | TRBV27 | TGTGCCAGCAGTTGGGTGGGCCCCTACGAGCAGTACTTC | CASSWVGPYEQYF
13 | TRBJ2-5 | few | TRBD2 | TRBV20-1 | TGCAGTGCTACGACTAGCGCCCCCGAGACCCAGTACTTC | CSATTSAPETQYF
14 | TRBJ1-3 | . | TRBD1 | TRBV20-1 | TGCAGTGCTCCTACCGGGACAGGTGGAAACACCATATATTTT | CSAPTGTGGNTIYF
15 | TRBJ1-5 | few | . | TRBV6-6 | TGTGCCAGCAGTTACTCGAGTCAGGGTGGGCAGCCCCAGCATTTT | CASSYSSQGGQPQHF
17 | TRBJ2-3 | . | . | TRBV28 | TGTGCCAGCAGTTCCCACCTTGGGAGGGGGCGAGTGGATACGCAGTATTTT | CASSSHLGRGRVDTQYF
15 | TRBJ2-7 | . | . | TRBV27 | TGTGCCAGCAGTTTATCCCCAGTCAAAAGCTACGAGCAGTACTTC | CASSLSPVKSYEQYF
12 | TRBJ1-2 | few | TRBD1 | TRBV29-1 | TGCAGCGACAGGGGCGTACGGGATGGCTACACCTTC | CSDRGVRDGYTF
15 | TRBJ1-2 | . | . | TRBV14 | TGTGCCAGCAGCCAATTCCGGGACGGACGCTATGGCTACACCTTC | CASSQFRDGRYGYTF
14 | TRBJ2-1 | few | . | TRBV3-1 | TGTGCCAGCAGCCAAGAGGGCACGGGAAATGAGCAGTTCTTC | CASSQEGTGNEQFF